This T cell receptor beta chain is from a study of CD8 T cells in ankylosing spondylitis. Note on this clonotype: Its matching antigen is unknown.

V dropped 1 base and J dropped 17 bases, with 12 bases sitting between them. CDR1 and CDR2 (germline): MGHRA, YSYEKL. The CDR3 extends over 12 amino acids. TCRdb called the 5' RACE reads again in MiXCR, with one record for every CDR3 protein. The table has over 700,000 distinct CDR3 sequences, over 15% seen once. Study results and caveats: One TCR beta motif, made up of several highly homologous variants, appeared characteristic of ankylosing spondylitis blood.

Sequenced material: blood, either unsorted or a sorted T cell fraction (not recorded which). The chain carries TRBV4-1 and TRBJ1-6; maybe TRBD1 (5 bases). The TCR originated in a male donor with ankylosing spondylitis. The CDR3 sequence is CASSQGGGGIHF. For the CDR3, the DNA is TGCGCCAGCAGCCAAGGGGGCGGGGGTATCCACTTT.